This entry lists 15 T cell receptor beta chains sequenced from one sample in a study of blood T cell repertoires in COVID-19. This table comes from immunoSEQ multiplex PCR, and its TCRdb copy is limited to in-frame clones, with some not included. Of approximately 100,000 clones in the sample, more than 85% were seen once. Material: peripheral blood. The receptors shown here come from a human donor with acute or convalescent COVID-19. The donor label of this sample is uncertain.

This chain links TRBV4-2 with TRBJ1-1; D perhaps matches TRBD1 (6 bases). Germline V gene data show CDR1 as LGHNA and CDR2 as YNFKEQ. The CDR3 runs 18 residues. The V end lost 3 bases, the J end lost 5 bases, and 25 bases lay between the germline ends. CDR3: CASSHPPGWGPMGTEAFF. CDR3 sequence (DNA): TGTGCCAGCAGCCACCCGCCGGGTTGGGGGCCTATGGGGACTGAAGCTTTCTTT.

The genes are TRBV21-1 and TRBJ1-4; the DNA was not used to check the table's D call, TRBD1. TRBV21-1 is a recognized pseudogene. The CDR3 runs 17 residues. CDR3 nucleotide sequence: TGTGCCAGCGGACAGACTAAATTCATCGCAACTAATGAAAAACTGTTTTTT. Translation gives CASGQTKFIATNEKLFF.

DNA for the CDR3: TGCGCCAGCAGCCAAGGCGTCAGGGGAAGGAACACTGAAGCTTTCTTT. Its translation: CASSQGVRGRNTEAFF. This chain joins TRBV4-3 and TRBJ1-1, with D perhaps TRBD1 (6 bases). The germline gives CDR1 LGHNA, CDR2 YSLEER. The V end was cut by 1 base, the J end by 1 base, with 13 bases between. The length of the CDR3 is 16 residues.

This clone has just one count. The V gene is TRBV4-3, the J gene TRBJ2-1; the match to TRBD2 covers 13 bases. Germline CDR1 is LGHNA and CDR2 is YSLEER. V lost 5 bases, J lost 10 bases, and 5 bases stayed unmatched. The CDR3 length is 14 residues. The CDR3 DNA sequence: TGCGCCAGCAGCGTCCGACTAGCGGGAGGAGAGCAGTTCTTC. This codes for CASSVRLAGGEQFF.

The genes are TRBV6-4 and TRBJ1-4; D may be TRBD1 (5 bases). CDR1 and CDR2 from the germline V gene are MRHNA and SNTAGT. This CDR3 has 16 residues. The V end lost 2 bases, the J end lost 5 bases, and 15 bases lay between the germline ends. The DNA for the CDR3 is TGTGCCAGCAGTGACGTAGTTGGGGGGGGGAATGAAAAACTGTTTTTT. This encodes CASSDVVGGGNEKLFF.

This clone was seen just once. The chain carries TRBV30 and TRBJ2-3, with D maybe TRBD2 (6 bases). This CDR3 comprises 16 residues. V dropped 0 bases and J dropped 2 bases, with 15 bases sitting between them. Germline lookup yields CDR1 GTSNPN and CDR2 SVGIG (reference sequence). The DNA of the CDR3 is TGTGCCTGGAGTGTGGCTAGCGCGGCTGACACAGATACGCAGTATTTT. It encodes CAWSVASAADTDTQYF.

The chain joins TRBV28 to TRBJ2-7, with 10 bases aligning to TRBD2. Germline V CDR1 and CDR2: MDHEN, SYDVKM. The CDR3 has 14 amino acids. Unmatched junction bases numbered 0, after V lost 0 bases and J lost 4 bases. CDR3: CASSLWTSGYEQYF. Here the CDR3 DNA reads TGTGCCAGCAGTTTATGGACTAGCGGGTACGAGCAGTACTTC.

This sequence joins TRBV24-1 and TRBJ1-2; D gene uncertain. This CDR3 spans 15 amino acids. Germline V CDR1 and CDR2: KGHDR, SFDVKD. V lost 4 bases to trimming and J lost 8 bases, with 19 bases between them. The CDR3 nucleotides read TGTGCCACCAGTGACCAACCATTTCCGAGCGGGGGCTACACCTTC. It encodes CATSDQPFPSGGYTF.

This clone turned up a few times. V gene TRBV15 combines with J gene TRBJ1-6; 7 nucleotides agree with TRBD1. The CDR3 loop spans 16 amino acids. The V and J ends lost 1 base and 6 bases, in that order; junction bases with no gene match: 6. Per germline, CDR1 LNHNV and CDR2 YYDKDF (reference sequence). This CDR3 is CATSRGKGAGNSPLHF. CDR3 DNA sequence: TGTGCCACCAGCAGAGGAAAGGGGGCGGGTAATTCACCCCTCCACTTT.

The V call is TRBV5-1, the J call TRBJ2-5; TRBD2 aligns across 7 bases. The trim removed 0 bases at V and 3 bases at J, leaving 5 bases unmatched. This CDR3 has 15 amino acids. Germline V gene data show CDR1 as SGHRS and CDR2 as YFSETQ. The CDR3 here is CASSLAPSGEETQYF. The DNA for the CDR3 is TGCGCCAGCAGCTTGGCGCCTAGCGGTGAAGAGACCCAGTACTTC.

This chain connects TRBV23-1 to TRBJ1-2; 7 nucleotides align to TRBD1. TRBV23-1 is labeled an ORF, and its function is uncertain. The CDR3 runs 14 residues. Losses at the gene ends were 7 bases for V and 1 base for J; bases not matched to a gene: 6. CDR3 residues: CASNRTGLNYGYTF. CDR3 DNA: TGCGCCAGCAATCGGACAGGCCTTAACTATGGCTACACCTTC.

The rearrangement links TRBV28 to TRBJ1-5; TRBD1 aligns across 8 bases. V shed 3 bases, J shed 13 bases, and the junction held 14 bases outside the gene matches. The CDR3 is made up of 15 amino acids. Germline lookup yields CDR1 MDHEN and CDR2 SYDVKM. This chain's CDR3 is CASSFHDRGISVQHF. DNA for the CDR3: TGTGCCAGCAGTTTCCATGACAGGGGCATTTCGGTTCAGCATTTT.

This chain joins TRBV10-2 and TRBJ1-2; D remains unclear. The V end was cut by 0 bases, the J end by 2 bases, with 7 bases between. This CDR3 has 14 residues. Germline V gene sequence: CDR1 WSHSY, CDR2 SAAADI. The chain's CDR3 is CASSESARNYGYTF. Here the CDR3 DNA reads TGCGCCAGCAGTGAGTCGGCCAGGAACTATGGCTACACCTTC.

The gene calls are TRBV5-1 and TRBJ1-2, with 7 bases aligning to TRBD1. Per germline, CDR1 SGHRS and CDR2 YFSETQ. The CDR3 length is 14 residues. V dropped 5 bases and J dropped 2; count of bases not matched to a gene: 6. CDR3 sequence (DNA): TGCGCCAGCAGGACCCCGGGACAGAACTATGGCTACACCTTC. Its protein is CASRTPGQNYGYTF.

This rearrangement joins TRBV11-2 to TRBJ1-1, with a tentative D call TRBD1 (5 bases). CDR1 is SGHAT, CDR2 FQNNGV, per germline. V lost 6 bases and J lost 4, with 12 bases in between. The CDR3 covers 13 residues. The CDR3 coding sequence is TGTGCCAGCAGAGACAGCCTGATCACTGAAGCTTTCTTT. This gives the protein CASRDSLITEAFF. Complete variable domain (other parts from reference TRBV11-2 and TRBJ1-1): EAGVAQSPRYKIIEKRQSVAFWCNPISGHATLYWYQQILGQGPKLLIQFQNNGVVDDSQLPKDRFSAERLKGVDSTLKIQPAKLEDSAVYLCASRDSLITEAFFGQGTRLTVV.